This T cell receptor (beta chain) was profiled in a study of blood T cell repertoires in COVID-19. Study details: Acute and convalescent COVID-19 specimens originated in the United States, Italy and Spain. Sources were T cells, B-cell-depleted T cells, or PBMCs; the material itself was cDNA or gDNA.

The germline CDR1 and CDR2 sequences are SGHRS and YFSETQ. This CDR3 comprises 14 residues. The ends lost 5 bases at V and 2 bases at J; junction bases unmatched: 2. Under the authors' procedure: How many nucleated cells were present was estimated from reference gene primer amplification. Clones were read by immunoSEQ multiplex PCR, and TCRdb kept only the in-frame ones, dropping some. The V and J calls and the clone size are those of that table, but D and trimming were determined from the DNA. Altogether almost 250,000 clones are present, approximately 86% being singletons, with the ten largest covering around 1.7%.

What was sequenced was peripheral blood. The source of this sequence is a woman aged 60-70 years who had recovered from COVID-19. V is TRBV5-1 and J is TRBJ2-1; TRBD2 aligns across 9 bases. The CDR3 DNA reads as TGCGCCAGCAGTGCGGGGGGGCCCTACAATGAGCAGTTCTTC. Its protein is CASSAGGPYNEQFF.